This T cell receptor (beta chain) was recorded in a study of Graves' ophthalmopathy and Graves' hyperthyroidism. Study conclusions and caveats: Researchers report that a 13-signature model separated ophthalmopathy from stable hyperthyroidism, posting 87.88% sensitivity and approximately 81% specificity. Blood also harbored most expanded thyroid clonotypes above 0.001 frequency.

The CDR3 runs 15 residues. The trim removed 3 bases at V and 7 bases at J, leaving 9 bases unmatched. Germline loops: CDR1 SEHNR, CDR2 FQNEAQ (reference sequence). Patients were excluded if they had other autoimmune diseases or uncontrolled infections, and likewise if pregnancy or lactation applied. This clonotype was observed many times. Antigen: not known. The authors amplified TCR beta CDR3 regions from RNA transcripts. First-round RT-PCR used HTBI primers; second-round multiplex PCR followed. One entry per CDR3 protein, called by TCRdb with MiXCR from the multiplex PCR reads. Here the sample spans hundreds of thousands of distinct CDR3 sequences, approximately 40% being singletons.

V and J are TRBV7-9 and TRBJ2-7; 10 bases map to TRBD1. Sequenced input: peripheral blood. The clonotype originates from an adult man with Graves' ophthalmopathy. CDR3 bases: TGTGCCAGCAGCTTGGGCGGACAGGGGGACCGGGAGCAGTACTTC. The encoded protein is CASSLGGQGDREQYF.